The clone carrying this T cell receptor beta chain was counted ten times or more. Its antigen is currently unknown. RNA transcripts were the template for amplifying TCR beta CDR3 regions. RT-PCR in the first round (using the HTBI primer set) targeted the TCR CDR3. TCRdb fed the multiplex PCR reads into MiXCR, producing one record per CDR3 protein. The sample contains approximately 410,000 distinct CDR3 sequences, roughly 13% of which appear only once. The CDR3 sequence is 15 residues long. V lost 1 base and J 2 bases, leaving 6 bases between the germline ends. This entry comes from a study of T cells in Graves' hyperthyroidism and ophthalmopathy. Overall study findings and caveats: Blood samples included most of the expanded thyroid clonotypes exceeding 0.001.

Material for sequencing was blood. This chain joins TRBV12-3 or TRBV12-4 and TRBJ2-6, with D unresolved. This TCR was sampled from a woman between 18 and 30 years old with Graves' hyperthyroidism. CDR3 nucleotides: TGTGCCAGCAGTTTAGGCTCACCTGGGGCCAACGTCCTGACTTTC. Translating gives CASSLGSPGANVLTF.